This T cell receptor beta chain emerged from a study of T cell responses to AZD1222 COVID-19 vaccine. The study's findings and limits: Without day 14 samples, only post-peak T cell repertoires were studied.

Comment on this clone: Its antigen is not known.

CDR3 size: 16 residues. The V gene end was trimmed by 6 bases and the J gene end by 5 bases; junction bases not matched to a gene: 15. Germline V gene lookup returns CDR1 MNHNY and CDR2 SVGAGI (reference sequence). TCRdb keeps only in-frame clones here, not all; method: immunoSEQ multiplex PCR. The sample records under 200,000 clones, 92% being singletons. The V and J genes are TRBV6-6 and TRBJ2-7; the match to TRBD1 covers 8 bases. The starting material was peripheral blood, obtained 28 days after the second AZD1222 dose. This TCR derives from an adult who received the AZD1222 COVID-19 vaccine. CDR3: CASRPPWTGSGDEQYF. Here the CDR3 DNA reads TGTGCCAGCAGGCCCCCTTGGACAGGGTCTGGGGACGAGCAGTACTTC.